This TCR beta chain was observed in a study of cytomegalovirus exposure and HLA in healthy donors. Trimming took off 6 bases at V and 4 bases at J, with 12 bases between the two ends. This CDR3 has 13 residues. Germline CDR1 and CDR2: SEHNR and FQNEAQ (reference sequence). Both 60 Vbeta primers and 13 Jbeta primers went into the PCR. Using immunoSEQ multiplex PCR, the repertoire was profiled, and TCRdb retains in-frame clones only, with some absent. The sample gives about 150,000 clones, about 75% of which show up once; about 1.3% is in the top ten. The receptor was derived from a young man in good health and CMV-seronegative. The sequenced sample was PBMCs. The chain couples TRBV7-9 to TRBJ2-5, with a weak D call TRBD1 (6 bases). The CDR3 is CASRPTGRETQYF. The CDR3, as DNA: TGTGCCAGCAGACCTACAGGGAGAGAGACCCAGTACTTC.